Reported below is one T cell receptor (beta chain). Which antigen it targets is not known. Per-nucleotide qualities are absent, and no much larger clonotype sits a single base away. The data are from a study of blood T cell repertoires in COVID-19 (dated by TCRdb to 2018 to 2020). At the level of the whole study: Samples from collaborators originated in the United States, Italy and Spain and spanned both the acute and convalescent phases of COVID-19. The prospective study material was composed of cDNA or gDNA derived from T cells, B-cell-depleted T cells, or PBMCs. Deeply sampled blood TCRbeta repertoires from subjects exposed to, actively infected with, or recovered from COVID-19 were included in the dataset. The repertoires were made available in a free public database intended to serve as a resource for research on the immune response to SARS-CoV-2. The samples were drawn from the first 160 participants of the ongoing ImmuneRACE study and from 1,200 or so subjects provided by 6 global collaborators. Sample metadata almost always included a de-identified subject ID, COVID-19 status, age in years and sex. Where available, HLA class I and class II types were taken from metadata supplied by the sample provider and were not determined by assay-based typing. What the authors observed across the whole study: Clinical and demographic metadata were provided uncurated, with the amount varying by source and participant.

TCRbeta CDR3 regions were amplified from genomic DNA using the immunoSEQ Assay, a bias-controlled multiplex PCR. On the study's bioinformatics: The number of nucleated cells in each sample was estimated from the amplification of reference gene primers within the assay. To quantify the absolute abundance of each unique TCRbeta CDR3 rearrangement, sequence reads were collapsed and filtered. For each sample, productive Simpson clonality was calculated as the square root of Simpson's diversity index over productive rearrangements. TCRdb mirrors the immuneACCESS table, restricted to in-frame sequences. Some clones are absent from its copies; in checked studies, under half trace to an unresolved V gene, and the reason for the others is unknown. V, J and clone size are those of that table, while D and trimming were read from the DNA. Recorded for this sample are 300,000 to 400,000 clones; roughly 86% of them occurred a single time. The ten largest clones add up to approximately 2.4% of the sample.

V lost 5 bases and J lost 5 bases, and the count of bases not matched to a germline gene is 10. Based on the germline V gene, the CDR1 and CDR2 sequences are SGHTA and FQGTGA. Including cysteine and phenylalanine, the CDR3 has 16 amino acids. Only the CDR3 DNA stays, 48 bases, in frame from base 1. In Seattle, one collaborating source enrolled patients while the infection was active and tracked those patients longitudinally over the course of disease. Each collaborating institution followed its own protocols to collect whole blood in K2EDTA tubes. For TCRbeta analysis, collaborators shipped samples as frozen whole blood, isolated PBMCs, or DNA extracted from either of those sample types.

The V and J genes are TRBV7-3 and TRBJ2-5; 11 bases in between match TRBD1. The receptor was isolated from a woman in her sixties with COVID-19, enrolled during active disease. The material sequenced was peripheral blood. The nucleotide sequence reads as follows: TGTGCCAGCAGCCCCGGTGTTGGGACAGGGGGGGAGACCCAGTACTTC. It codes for CASSPGVGTGGETQYF.